What follows are 18 T cell receptor beta chains derived from one specimen sequenced in a study of CD8 T cells in Susac syndrome. With random hexamers, about 0.5 to 1 ug RNA was reverse transcribed. TCRdb called the immunoSEQ multiplex PCR reads again in MiXCR, with one record for every CDR3 protein. The sample has more than 70,000 distinct CDR3 sequences, 90% to 95% seen once. Sequenced: CD8+ T cells from PBMCs. These receptor sequences come from a human donor with multiple sclerosis.

The chain uses TRBV2 and TRBJ1-5, with 9 bases aligning to TRBD1. The CDR3 totals 15 residues. V gave up 2 bases and J gave up 5 bases; unmatched junction bases: 4. Germline V gives CDR1 SNHLY, CDR2 FYNNEI. CDR3 in amino acids: CASSEYGTGHQPQHF. In nucleotides, the CDR3 is TGTGCCAGCAGTGAATACGGGACAGGGCATCAGCCCCAGCATTTT.

The chain is built from TRBV27 and TRBJ2-1, with TRBD2 as a possible D gene (6 bases). Germline V gene data show CDR1 as MNHEY and CDR2 as SMNVEV (reference sequence). The CDR3 runs to 15 residues. V dropped 8 bases and J dropped 5 bases, with 19 bases sitting between them. Here the CDR3 DNA reads TGTGCCAGCGGACTGACAGTGGGACTCCACAATGAGCAGTTCTTC. Protein: CASGLTVGLHNEQFF.

This clonotype was observed a few times. The CDR3 DNA follows: TGTGCCAGCAGCTTAACCCCAGGGGGCGGTGAGACCCAGTACTTC. This encodes CASSLTPGGGETQYF. The V and J genes are TRBV7-2 and TRBJ2-5; 8 bases match TRBD1. J gave up 5 bases and V 2 bases, and 7 bases lay outside the gene matches. The CDR3 has 15 amino acids. In germline, CDR1 is SGHTA, CDR2 FQGNSA.

The chain carries TRBV28 and TRBJ2-7; TRBD2 agrees at 10 bases. Germline loops: CDR1 MDHEN, CDR2 SYDVKM. The CDR3 runs 15 residues. The trim removed 11 bases at V and 1 base at J, leaving 11 bases unmatched. CDR3 DNA sequence: TGTGCCTCCGAACCTGAGCGGGAGGGGTCCTACGAGCAGTACTTC. Protein: CASEPEREGSYEQYF.

This sequence joins TRBV19 and TRBJ2-7, with 8 bases fitting TRBD2. Losses at the gene ends were 6 bases for V and 0 bases for J; bases not matched to a gene: 4. Germline assignment: CDR1 LNHDA and CDR2 SQIVND (reference sequence). This CDR3 region has 14 residues. DNA of the CDR3: TGTGCCAGTAGCCCTGGACTAGCCTCCTACGAGCAGTACTTC. This codes for CASSPGLASYEQYF.

The rearrangement links TRBV11-2 to TRBJ2-7; TRBD1 is a possible D gene (6 bases). V lost 5 bases and J lost 0, with 17 bases in between. There are 16 residues in the CDR3. In germline, CDR1 is SGHAT, CDR2 FQNNGV. CDR3 sequence: CASSLHRDMSSYEQYF. The CDR3 bases are TGTGCCAGCAGCCTCCACCGGGACATGAGCTCCTACGAGCAGTACTTC.

This sequence joins TRBV23-1 and TRBJ1-5; D perhaps matches TRBD1 (5 bases). TRBV23-1 is an open reading frame whose function is uncertain. The CDR3 loop spans 19 amino acids. Trimming left V 9 bases short and J 5 bases short, with 32 bases between. The CDR3 loop is CARLTRDGGSGGLDQPQHF. CDR3 DNA: TGCGCCAGACTAACCAGGGACGGGGGTAGTGGAGGGCTAGATCAGCCCCAGCATTTT.

This chain joins TRBV6-5 and TRBJ2-2; 7 bases fit TRBD1. Germline CDR1 is MNHEY and CDR2 is SVGAGI. This CDR3 spans 18 amino acids. Germline trimming cut 4 bases from V and 1 base from J; bases unmatched to any gene: 12. The CDR3 DNA sequence: TGTGCCAGCAGTTCACGGCCGCCTACAGGGGTGAACACCGGGGAGCTGTTTTTT. Translating gives CASSSRPPTGVNTGELFF.

This chain uses TRBV27 with TRBJ1-2; D unclear. This CDR3 has 14 residues. Germline CDR1 is MNHEY and CDR2 is SMNVEV (reference sequence). V shed 5 bases and J shed 4 bases, with 14 bases lying between them. The CDR3: CASSPYPGSYGYTF. The CDR3 coding sequence is TGTGCCAGCAGTCCCTATCCCGGCAGCTATGGCTACACCTTC.

The CDR3 DNA reads as TGCAGTGCTGGGAGGGGGCCCGGGGAAACTGAAGCTTTCTTT. This gives the protein CSAGRGPGETEAFF. The V and J genes are TRBV20-1 and TRBJ1-1, with 7 bases lining up with TRBD1. From germline, CDR1 is DFQATT and CDR2 SNEGSKA (reference sequence). This CDR3 spans 14 amino acids. The J segment lost 5 bases and the V segment lost 5 bases, leaving 11 bases of the junction unmatched.

V and J are TRBV6-5 and TRBJ2-1; 10 bases map to TRBD2. The trim removed 6 bases at V and 2 bases at J, leaving 4 bases unmatched. Germline lookup yields CDR1 MNHEY and CDR2 SVGAGI. The CDR3 is made up of 15 amino acids. As DNA, the CDR3 is TGTGCCAGCAGCCAGCGGGAGGGCCCCTACAATGAGCAGTTCTTC. The encoded protein is CASSQREGPYNEQFF.

This chain links TRBV19 with TRBJ2-3; 7 nucleotides match TRBD1. The CDR3 totals 19 residues. Germline loops: CDR1 LNHDA, CDR2 SQIVND (reference sequence). J gave up 1 base and V 4 bases, and 17 bases lay outside the gene matches. The CDR3 loop reads CASSNPSRQGLRGTDTQYF. The CDR3 region has the DNA TGTGCCAGTAGTAACCCCTCCCGACAGGGTCTACGTGGCACAGATACGCAGTATTTT. Based on the CDR3 plus reference TRBV19 and TRBJ2-3, the full variable domain is DGGITQSPKYLFRKEGQNVTLSCEQNLNHDAMYWYRQDPGQGLRLIYYSQIVNDFQKGDIAEGYSVSREKKESFPLTVTSAQKNPTAFYLCASSNPSRQGLRGTDTQYFGPGTRLTVL.

The chain is built from TRBV5-4 and TRBJ2-2; D remains unclear. Trimming cost V 6 bases and J 4 bases, with 7 bases left between them. The CDR3 runs to 12 residues. Germline V CDR1 and CDR2: SGHNT, YYREEE (reference sequence). As DNA, the CDR3 is TGTGCCAGCACCACGGGCACCGGGGAGCTGTTTTTT. This sequence encodes CASTTGTGELFF.

In nucleotides, the CDR3 is TGTGCCAGCAGCTACCCCGGGACTTCCTCCTACAATGAGCAGTTCTTC. It codes for CASSYPGTSSYNEQFF. V and J are TRBV13 and TRBJ2-1; a possible D gene is TRBD2 (6 bases). The CDR3 is 16 residues long. The V gene lost 4 bases and the J gene lost 0 bases, with 13 bases spanning the gap. The V gene's germline CDR1 is PRHDT and CDR2 FYEKMQ (reference sequence).

The chain recombines TRBV6-2 or TRBV6-3 with TRBJ2-3, with D possibly matching TRBD2 (6 bases). V shed 2 bases and J shed 4 bases, with 13 bases lying between them. CDR1 and CDR2 (germline): MNHEY, SVGEGT. CDR3 length equals 15 residues. Here the CDR3 DNA reads TGTGCCAGCAGTTACATCGGGGGTCTCGCAGATACGCAGTATTTT. The encoded protein is CASSYIGGLADTQYF.

V gene TRBV4-3 combines with J gene TRBJ1-4, with D possibly TRBD1 on 6 matching bases. CDR3 length equals 14 residues. Germline CDR1 is LGHNA and CDR2 is YSLEER. Between the trimmed V and J ends, which lost 0 bases and 12 bases, there was a span of 14 bases. This CDR3 reads CASSQEGWNRELFF. CDR3 sequence (DNA): TGCGCCAGCAGCCAAGAGGGGTGGAACAGGGAACTGTTTTTT.

The J gene is TRBJ2-7, the V gene TRBV7-9, with D unclear. In germline, CDR1 is SEHNR, CDR2 FQNEAQ (reference sequence). The ends were cut back, 0 bases at V and 3 bases at J, with 9 bases in the middle. The CDR3 has 14 residues. CDR3 DNA: TGTGCCAGCAGCTTAGCGCCAGCTAGCTACGAGCAGTACTTC. Protein: CASSLAPASYEQYF.

The chain recombines TRBV14 with TRBJ1-2; possible D gene TRBD1, 5 bases. This CDR3 region has 13 residues. Trimming removed 4 bases from V and 3 bases from J, with 9 bases in between. Germline CDR1 is SGHDN and CDR2 is FVKESK. The CDR3 here is CASSLGRHYGYTF. The CDR3 DNA sequence: TGTGCCAGCAGCCTGGGGCGGCACTATGGCTACACCTTC.